The present T cell receptor (beta chain) was sequenced within a study of T-cell memory formation after mild COVID-19. TCRdb passed the 5' RACE reads through MiXCR, listing each CDR3 protein once. This sample has some 300,000 distinct CDR3 sequences; 20% to 25% occur once, and the top ten carry around a fifth. With 5 bases clipped from V and 1 base from J, the junction kept 16 bases outside the gene matches. The CDR3 length is 19 residues. Germline CDR1 is SGHTA and CDR2 is FQGNSA. This chain connects TRBV7-2 to TRBJ2-4; TRBD2 aligns across 8 bases. Input material: PBMCs or a T cell subset sorted from them (not recorded which). The receptor comes from a man younger than 30 who had mild COVID-19 (a few samples of this study predate the infection). Cell type and time point are not known. The CDR3 DNA reads TGTGCCAGCAGCGCCGACGGGGGGGAAAGAGTCCTGGCCAAAAACATTCAGTACTTC. Its protein product is CASSADGGERVLAKNIQYF.